This is a list of T cell receptor beta chains from one sample in a study of blood T cell repertoires in COVID-19. The table came from immunoSEQ multiplex PCR; TCRdb's copy has only in-frame clones and leaves some out. The sample records about 160,000 clones, approximately 85% being singletons. What was sequenced was peripheral blood. These receptors came from a man of 80 years or more with COVID-19, enrolled during active disease. Both conserved end residues are part of each CDR3. Fields, in order: clone size, D gene, CDR3 length, V gene, J gene, CDR3 protein, CDR3 DNA. The D gene is left open where the match is weak. For some rows the clone size is stated as once, few or many, or as a class when expanded; others skip it.

>-|TRBD1|18|TRBV18|TRBJ1-6
CASSPSLSRQGNNSPLHF
TGTGCCAGCTCACCCTCTCTCAGTAGACAGGGAAATAATTCACCCCTCCACTTT
>once|TRBD1|14|TRBV19|TRBJ1-1
CASSISGGNTEAFF
TGTGCCAGTAGTATATCAGGGGGGAACACTGAAGCTTTCTTT
>-|-|15|TRBV15|TRBJ1-2
CATSRDRQAYYGYTF
TGTGCCACCAGCAGAGATCGACAAGCATACTATGGCTACACCTTC
>-|TRBD1|16|TRBV4-2|TRBJ1-1
CASSQDLATGVSEAFF
TGTGCCAGCAGCCAAGATCTTGCGACAGGGGTTTCTGAAGCTTTCTTT
>-|TRBD1|15|TRBV4-2|TRBJ2-7
CASSQEMGQHYEQYF
TGTGCCAGCAGCCAAGAAATGGGACAGCATTACGAGCAGTACTTC
>few|TRBD1|15|TRBV4-3|TRBJ2-7
CASSATGASTYEQYF
TGCGCCAGCAGCGCTACAGGGGCTTCCACCTACGAGCAGTACTTC
>-|-|14|TRBV9|TRBJ1-5
CASSVQGHNQPQHF
TGTGCCAGCAGCGTACAGGGCCACAATCAGCCCCAGCATTTT
>-|-|14|TRBV18|TRBJ1-4
CASSRGNSNEKLFF
TGTGCCAGCTCAAGGGGAAACTCTAATGAAAAACTGTTTTTT
>-|-|14|TRBV9|TRBJ1-2
CASSVGGTSYGYTF
TGTGCCAGCAGCGTAGGGGGGACAAGCTATGGCTACACCTTC
>-|TRBD1|16|TRBV9|TRBJ2-7
CASSVSPGQGRSEQYF
TGTGCCAGCAGCGTAAGTCCGGGACAGGGGAGAAGCGAGCAGTACTTC
>once|TRBD1|14|TRBV6-6|TRBJ1-5
CASRAGTGNQPQHF
TGTGCCAGCAGGGCCGGGACAGGCAATCAGCCCCAGCATTTT
>-|TRBD2|16|TRBV4-1|TRBJ2-3
CASSQRTSSRMDTQYF
TGCGCCAGCAGCCAACGGACTAGCTCCCGAATGGATACGCAGTATTTT
>-|-|16|TRBV19|TRBJ1-3
CASSIEYARSGNTIYF
TGTGCCAGTAGTATAGAGTACGCCAGAAGTGGAAACACCATATATTTT
>-|-|12|TRBV5-1|TRBJ1-2
CASSLERYGYTF
TGCGCCAGCAGCTTGGAGCGGTATGGCTACACCTTC
>-|-|17|TRBV4-2|TRBJ1-6
CASSQVAQGSYNSPLHF
TGTGCCAGCAGCCAAGTAGCTCAGGGTTCCTATAATTCACCCCTCCACTTT
>-|TRBD1|13|TRBV19|TRBJ1-2
CASTRQGAGGYTF
TGTGCCAGTACCCGACAGGGGGCCGGTGGCTACACCTTC
>few|-|13|TRBV28|TRBJ1-2
CASSLGQNYGYTF
TGTGCCAGCAGTTTAGGGCAGAACTATGGCTACACCTTC
>-|TRBD1|16|TRBV18|TRBJ1-5
CASSRDRGTSNQPQHF
TGTGCCAGCTCACGGGACAGGGGAACTAGCAATCAGCCCCAGCATTTT
>-|TRBD2|19|TRBV6-2/TRBV6-3|TRBJ2-2
CASSYLKIAGAIDTGELFF
TGTGCCAGCAGTTACCTAAAGATAGCGGGGGCCATCGACACCGGGGAGCTGTTTTTT
>-|TRBD1|12|TRBV6-5|TRBJ1-4
CASRGRTGELFF
TGTGCCAGCAGGGGAAGGACAGGGGAACTGTTTTTT
>-|-|14|TRBV25-1|TRBJ1-1
CASSFAGMNTEAFF
TGTGCCAGCAGCTTTGCAGGGATGAACACTGAAGCTTTCTTT
>-|TRBD1|14|TRBV18|TRBJ1-2
CASSPGQDFYGYTF
TGTGCCAGCTCACCGGGACAGGACTTCTATGGCTACACCTTC
>few|TRBD1|16|TRBV19|TRBJ1-2
CASSISAGQGFYGYTF
TGTGCCAGTAGTATTAGTGCCGGACAGGGTTTCTATGGCTACACCTTC
>-|-|13|TRBV7-3|TRBJ1-6
CASSLDNNSPLHF
TGTGCCAGCAGCTTGGACAATAATTCACCCCTCCACTTT
>-|-|12|TRBV20-1|TRBJ1-2
CSASQGLDGYTF
TGCAGTGCTAGTCAGGGGCTGGATGGCTACACCTTC
>-|TRBD1|14|TRBV11-2|TRBJ1-2
CASSHRGPNYGYTF
TGTGCCAGCAGCCACAGGGGCCCTAACTATGGCTACACCTTC
>-|-|19|TRBV27|TRBJ2-6
CASSPLVPLRFSGANVLTF
TGTGCCAGCAGTCCCCTCGTCCCCCTTCGGTTCTCTGGGGCCAACGTCCTGACTTTC
>-|-|17|TRBV15|TRBJ2-7
CATSRGGFGGAGYEQYF
TGTGCCACCAGCAGAGGGGGCTTTGGGGGCGCAGGGTACGAGCAGTACTTC
>few|-|15|TRBV6-4|TRBJ1-2
CASSLEGGPNYGYTF
TGTGCCAGCAGCCTAGAAGGGGGACCTAACTATGGCTACACCTTC
>once|-|13|TRBV12-3/TRBV12-4|TRBJ1-2
CASSPNRNYGYTF
TGTGCCAGCAGTCCCAACAGGAATTATGGCTACACCTTC
>-|TRBD1|15|TRBV5-1|TRBJ1-1
CASSPSTGGNTEAFF
TGCGCCAGCAGCCCCTCGACAGGGGGCAACACTGAAGCTTTCTTT
>-|-|12|TRBV12-3/TRBV12-4|TRBJ1-2
CASTITGYGYTF
TGTGCCAGCACCATCACGGGCTATGGCTACACCTTC
>-|TRBD1|14|TRBV6-6|TRBJ2-5
CASSDSGQQETQYF
TGTGCCAGCAGTGACTCGGGACAGCAAGAGACCCAGTACTTC
>few|-|11|TRBV6-2/TRBV6-3|TRBJ1-1
CASSLYTEAFF
TGTGCCAGCAGCTTATACACTGAAGCTTTCTTT
>-|-|13|TRBV19|TRBJ2-5
CASSQSLSGTQYF
TGTGCCAGTTCTCAGTCCTTATCGGGGACCCAGTACTTC
>-|-|12|TRBV7-9|TRBJ2-2
CASSLEAAKLFF
TGTGCCAGCAGCTTAGAGGCGGCAAAGCTGTTTTTT
>-|-|17|TRBV19|TRBJ1-6
CASSIPPTAHYNSPLHF
TGTGCCAGTAGTATACCCCCAACAGCACATTATAATTCACCCCTCCACTTT
>-|TRBD2|16|TRBV11-3|TRBJ2-1
CASSSPHSGTNNEQFF
TGTGCCAGCAGCTCCCCGCACAGCGGGACTAACAATGAGCAGTTCTTC
>-|-|17|TRBV7-8|TRBJ1-1
CASSLGRGVRGNTEAFF
TGTGCCAGCAGCTTAGGGCGCGGGGTAAGAGGGAACACTGAAGCTTTCTTT
>-|-|14|TRBV5-8|TRBJ2-4
CASSSLAGQNIQYF
TGTGCCAGCAGCTCACTAGCAGGCCAAAACATTCAGTACTTC
>-|-|15|TRBV18|TRBJ1-1
CASSPPDRGNTEAFF
TGTGCCAGCTCACCACCGGATAGGGGTAACACTGAAGCTTTCTTT
>-|-|15|TRBV5-1|TRBJ1-6
CASSFSGSYNSPLHF
TGCGCCAGCAGCTTCAGCGGCTCCTATAATTCACCCCTCCACTTT
>-|-|14|TRBV10-3|TRBJ1-1
CAISESTVPLEAFF
TGTGCCATCAGTGAGTCGACAGTACCTCTTGAAGCTTTCTTT
>-|TRBD1|14|TRBV5-6|TRBJ1-1
CASSEGARYTEAFF
TGTGCCAGCAGCGAGGGGGCGCGGTACACTGAAGCTTTCTTT
>-|-|16|TRBV13|TRBJ1-6
CASSPGGAGKSSPLHF
TGTGCCAGCAGCCCCGGGGGTGCAGGTAAAAGCTCACCCCTCCACTTT
>-|-|15|TRBV3-1/TRBV3-2|TRBJ2-3
CASSQEGLPRDTQYF
TGTGCCAGCAGCCAAGAGGGGCTACCCAGAGATACGCAGTATTTT
>-|-|13|TRBV12-3/TRBV12-4|TRBJ2-5
CASSGALRETQYF
TGTGCCAGCAGTGGGGCCCTGCGGGAGACCCAGTACTTC
>-|-|16|TRBV2|TRBJ2-2
CASSEYGQLSTGELFF
TGTGCCAGCAGTGAATACGGACAGTTAAGCACCGGGGAGCTGTTTTTT
>-|TRBD1|16|TRBV6-1|TRBJ1-4
CASSGTGGLIGEKLFF
TGTGCCAGCAGTGGGACAGGGGGTTTAATCGGAGAAAAACTGTTTTTT
>-|-|16|TRBV2|TRBJ1-6
CASSESGSSYNSPLHF
TGTGCCAGCAGTGAAAGTGGGAGCTCCTATAATTCACCCCTCCACTTT
>-|TRBD2|16|TRBV2|TRBJ2-1
CASSAFAGGRGNEQFF
TGTGCCAGCAGTGCGTTCGCGGGGGGCAGAGGCAATGAGCAGTTCTTC
>-|TRBD1|17|TRBV11-3|TRBJ1-1
CASRTNRDRGRNTEAFF
TGTGCCAGCAGAACAAACCGGGACAGGGGGCGGAACACTGAAGCTTTCTTT
>-|-|13|TRBV18|TRBJ1-1
CASSVQGNTEAFF
TGTGCCAGCTCAGTTCAGGGGAACACTGAAGCTTTCTTT
>-|-|14|TRBV7-9|TRBJ1-2
CASSLIPGNYGYTF
TGTGCCAGCAGCTTAATCCCAGGGAACTATGGCTACACCTTC
>-|TRBD2|16|TRBV7-2|TRBJ2-1
CASSQKTYGGAAEQFF
TGTGCCAGCAGCCAAAAGACCTACGGGGGGGCGGCTGAGCAGTTCTTC
>-|-|13|TRBV4-3|TRBJ1-1
CASSQDPYSSAFF
TGCGCCAGCAGCCAAGACCCATACAGTTCTGCTTTCTTT
>-|TRBD1|15|TRBV5-8|TRBJ1-2
CASSLDPTGSYGYTF
TGTGCCAGCAGCTTGGACCCGACAGGGTCCTATGGCTACACCTTC